Detailed here is one T cell receptor (beta chain). Its specificity is unknown. It was by 5' RACE with UMI labels that the TRB cDNA libraries were prepared. From its re-call of the 5' RACE reads, TCRdb lists each CDR3 protein once, without DNA. The specimen's table records 45,000 to 65,000 distinct CDR3 sequences. The sample belongs to a study of CXCR3-negative and CXCR3-positive naive CD8 T cells. About the study: Summed over all libraries, TRB reads came to approximately 140 million, with about 1.5 +/- 0.3 million per library.

General observations from the study: Naive subsets were similarly diverse, while memory CD8+ repertoires were much less diverse. No difference in surface CD5 was seen between naive subsets, and TCR strength was inferred from TRB CDR3 properties. TRBV-TRBJ usage matched between naive CXCR3-negative and CXCR3-positive cells but not between memory cells.

Germline CDR1 reads SGHRS; CDR2 reads YFSETQ. This CDR3 has 16 amino acids. This chain links TRBV5-1 with TRBJ2-2; the D gene TCRdb calls, TRBD1, cannot be checked with no DNA. This receptor was obtained from a human donor in good health. Some clones in this sample may be carry-over from other donors' samples. Specimen: memory CD8+ T cells from blood. The CDR3 here is CASSRVPWKGGGELFF.